The 8 T cell receptor beta chains below were found in one sample sequenced in a study of technical replicates of blood from a handful of donors. Only in-frame clones appear in the TCRdb table, and some are missing; sequencing was by immunoSEQ multiplex PCR. The sample includes about 89,000 clones, approximately 94% of them seen just once. Sequenced: T cells isolated from PBMCs. These receptors came from a human donor in good health.

The V call is TRBV5-6, the J call TRBJ1-2, with D unresolved. Germline-derived CDR1 and CDR2 are SGHDT and YYEEEE. The V gene lost 1 base and the J gene lost 4 bases, with 8 bases spanning the gap. The CDR3 sequence is 13 residues long. CDR3 DNA sequence: TGTGCCAGCAGCTTGATTAGTCCCTATGGCTACACCTTC. This encodes CASSLISPYGYTF. The complete variable domain, with remaining parts taken from reference TRBV5-6 and TRBJ1-2, reads DAGVTQSPTHLIKTRGQQVTLRCSPKSGHDTVSWYQQALGQGPQFIFQYYEEEERQRGNFPDRFSGHQFPNYSSELNVNALLLGDSALYLCASSLISPYGYTFGSGTRLTVV.

V is TRBV10-2 and J is TRBJ2-1; 15 nucleotides align to TRBD2. Losses at the gene ends were 7 bases for V and 2 bases for J; bases not matched to a gene: 9. The CDR3 is 18 residues long. CDR1 is WSHSY, CDR2 SAAADI, per germline. The CDR3 nucleotides read TGCGCCAGCAAGGGGGGACTAGCGGGAGGTAGCCCCTACAATGAGCAGTTCTTC. This codes for CASKGGLAGGSPYNEQFF.

This sequence joins TRBV29-1 and TRBJ1-1; D may be TRBD1 (5 bases). V was cut by 6 bases and J by 7 bases, with 15 bases left in between. The CDR3 spans 12 residues. From germline, CDR1 is SQVTM and CDR2 ANQGSEA. The CDR3 protein is CSVARRQSEAFF. As DNA, the CDR3 is TGCAGCGTCGCTCGTCGACAGAGTGAAGCTTTCTTT.

This rearrangement joins TRBV11-3 to TRBJ2-7; 7 bases align to TRBD1. The junction had 11 bases not matched to a gene; V was cut back by 4 bases and J by 2 bases. Germline CDR1 reads SGHNT; CDR2 reads YENEEA. This CDR3 region has 16 residues. CDR3: CASSSTPRQGPYEQYF. CDR3 coding DNA: TGTGCCAGCAGCTCGACTCCACGACAGGGTCCCTACGAGCAGTACTTC.

This clone was counted once. The rearrangement joins TRBV14 to TRBJ1-2; D may be TRBD1 (5 bases). V lost 4 bases and J lost 5, with 17 bases in between. This CDR3 has 15 amino acids. The germline V gene encodes CDR1 SGHDN and CDR2 FVKESK. The CDR3 reads CASSPRGGLGYGYTF. The CDR3, as DNA: TGTGCCAGCAGCCCTCGGGGGGGTCTGGGGTATGGCTACACCTTC.

This chain links TRBV5-1 with TRBJ2-1, with D maybe TRBD2 (5 bases). Germline-derived CDR1 and CDR2 are SGHRS and YFSETQ. This CDR3 is 16 amino acids long. The V and J ends lost 0 bases and 0 bases respectively, with 10 bases between them. This chain's CDR3 is CASSLGVSDSYNEQFF. CDR3 bases: TGCGCCAGCAGCTTGGGGGTTAGCGACTCCTACAATGAGCAGTTCTTC.

This clone has just one count. The chain uses TRBV11-3 and TRBJ1-1; 7 positions agree with TRBD1. CDR1 is SGHNT, CDR2 YENEEA, per germline. The CDR3 has 13 amino acids. The junction had 4 bases not matched to a gene; V was cut back by 5 bases and J by 4 bases. CDR3: CASSLGTATEAFF. The CDR3 region has the DNA TGTGCCAGCAGCCTCGGGACAGCCACTGAAGCTTTCTTT.

The chain recombines TRBV7-9 with TRBJ2-1; the D is unclear. This CDR3 region has 14 residues. Trimming removed 5 bases at V and 4 bases at J, with 12 bases between. Germline V gene sequence: CDR1 SEHNR, CDR2 FQNEAQ (reference sequence). CDR3 in DNA: TGTGCCAGCAGCAAAGTTCTAGAGTACAATGAGCAGTTCTTC. Its protein product is CASSKVLEYNEQFF.